This TCR beta chain was profiled in a study of Ad26.COV2.S vaccination and SARS-CoV-2 variants (dated by TCRdb to about 2021). Regarding the study in general: Donors in the vaccine arm were drawn from COV1001, a phase I-IIa trial of Ad26.COV2.S in healthy adults that was multicentre, randomized, double-blind and placebo-controlled. Ad26.COV2.S was given intramuscularly at 5x10^10 or 1x10^11 viral particles, as a single shot or as two shots 56 days apart. The specificity and breadth of SARS-CoV-2-reactive T cell receptors after Ad26.COV2.S vaccination were assessed by TCRbeta repertoire sequencing. A total of around 32 samples were included in the TCR-sequenced set, comprising about 20 Ad26.COV2.S vaccine recipients, 5 placebo recipients and 8 SARS-CoV-2 convalescent individuals. Trial participants were randomized into five groups of five, in which low-dose or high-dose Ad26.COV2.S was given once or twice, or placebo was given on both occasions. Investigators remained blinded to trial group allocation during experiments and outcome assessment.

General findings and caveats noted by the study authors: The authors noted that the TCR breadth and depth analyses may have underestimated total T cell responses. Ad26.COV2.S recipients had higher spike-specific TCR breadth than placebo recipients (P = 0.0014). After vaccination, substantial breadth of spike-specific CD8+ and CD4+ T cell responses was reported. Non-spike TCR breadth was comparable between vaccine and placebo recipients, consistent with the vaccine containing only spike. The study was not powered to compare responses between vaccine doses or regimens.

For this clone: This clone's antigen is unknown. There are no base qualities to consult, and no much larger clone falls within one base.

The sample's treatment or condition label is to be understood as: roughly 18 received Ad26.COV2.S at low or high dose, single or two shots; five or six received placebo; per-sample allocation not given. Repertoires of vaccine and placebo recipients were sequenced from samples collected on day 63 after the first injection. Cohort 1b enrolled around 23 adults aged 18-55 years at a single site in Boston, USA, between 29 July and 7 August 2020. Ad26.COV2.S consisted of a replication-incompetent adenovirus type 26 vector by which a prefusion-stabilized SARS-CoV-2 spike protein from the original Wuhan strain was expressed. TCRbeta CDR3 regions were sequenced with the immunoSEQ Assay. After extraction, genomic DNA underwent amplification by bias-controlled multiplex PCR, followed by high-throughput sequencing. As for the original processing: To quantify the absolute abundance of every unique TCRbeta CDR3 region, sequences were collapsed and filtered. T cell fraction was estimated by normalizing TCRbeta template counts to usable DNA, with usable DNA measured through amplification of reference genes found in all nucleated cells. Repertoire TCRs were annotated as SARS-CoV-2-specific when V gene, CDR3 amino acid sequence and J gene were exactly matched to a known reactive TCR set. The reference SARS-CoV-2 TCR set came from MIRA and was filtered for enrichment in COVID-19-positive ImmuneCODE repertoires, removing public or cross-reactive TCRs. Using the MIRA antigens, annotated TCRs were further analysed by specific ORF or by position within an ORF. Breadth was defined as annotated unique rearrangements over total unique productive rearrangements; depth was the summed frequency of those rearrangements. Two-sided Wilcoxon rank-sum tests were applied when comparing TCR breadth between groups. Held by TCRdb, this immuneACCESS table contains in-frame sequences only and omits some clones. Under half of the omission traces to an unresolved V gene where checked; the cause of the rest is unknown. The DNA was the basis for D and trimming; V, J and clone size are from that table. A total of over 400,000 clones appear in this sample, about 91% of them only once. The ten largest account for 2.5% to 3% of the sample.

The junction shows trimming of 4 bases on V and 2 bases on J, plus 13 bases between the germline ends. The germline V gene yields SGHDT for CDR1 and YYEEEE for CDR2. The CDR3 spans 14 residues, from the cysteine through the phenylalanine. CDR3 DNA is the only sequence kept; it has 42 bases, read in frame from the first base. The V gene is TRBV5-6 and the J gene is TRBJ2-7, with a weak D call of TRBD1 (6 bases match). The sample was peripheral blood, taken in a trial of Ad26.COV2.S vaccine versus placebo. This receptor was taken from a person between 18 and 60 years old who received the Ad26.COV2.S COVID-19 vaccine or a placebo. Here the CDR3 is given as CASSPTGTAYEQYF. The nucleotide sequence is TGTGCCAGCAGCCCTACAGGGACGGCCTACGAGCAGTACTTC.